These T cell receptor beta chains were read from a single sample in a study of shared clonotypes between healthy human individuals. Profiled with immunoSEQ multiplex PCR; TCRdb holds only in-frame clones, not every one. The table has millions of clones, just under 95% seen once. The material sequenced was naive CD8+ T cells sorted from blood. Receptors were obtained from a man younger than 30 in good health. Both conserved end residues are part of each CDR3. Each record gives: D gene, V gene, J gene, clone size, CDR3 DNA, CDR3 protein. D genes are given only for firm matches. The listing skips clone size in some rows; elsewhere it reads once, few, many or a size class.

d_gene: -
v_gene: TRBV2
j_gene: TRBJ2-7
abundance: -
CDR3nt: TGTGCCAGCGGGTCAGGCTGGTCCTACGAGCAGTACTTC
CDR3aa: CASGSGWSYEQYF

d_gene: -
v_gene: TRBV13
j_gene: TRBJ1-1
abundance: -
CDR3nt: TGTGCCAGCACGGATAGGGGAGAGAACACTGAAGCTTTCTTT
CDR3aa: CASTDRGENTEAFF

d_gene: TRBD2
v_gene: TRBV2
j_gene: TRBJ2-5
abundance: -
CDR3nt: TGTGCCAGCAGTTGGGCGGGGGGCCTGGAGACCCAGTACTTC
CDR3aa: CASSWAGGLETQYF

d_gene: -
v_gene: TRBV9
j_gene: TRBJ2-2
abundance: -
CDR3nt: TGTGCCAGCAGCGTAGCAGGTACCGGGGAGCTGTTTTTT
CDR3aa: CASSVAGTGELFF

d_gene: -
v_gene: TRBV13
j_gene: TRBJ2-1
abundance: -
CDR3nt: TGTGCCAGTCCTCAGCGGCCCAGCTCCTACAATGAGCAGTTCTTC
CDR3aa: CASPQRPSSYNEQFF

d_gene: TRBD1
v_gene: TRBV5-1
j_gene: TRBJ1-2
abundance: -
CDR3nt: TGCGCCAGCAGCCAGATGACAGGGGGCTATGGCTACACCTTC
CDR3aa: CASSQMTGGYGYTF

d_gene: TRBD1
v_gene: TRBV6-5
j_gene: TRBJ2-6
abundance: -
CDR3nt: TGTGCCAGCATGGAAATTAACAGGGGCAACGTCCTGACTTTC
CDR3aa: CASMEINRGNVLTF

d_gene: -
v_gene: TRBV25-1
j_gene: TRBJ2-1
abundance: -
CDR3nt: TGTGCCAGCAGCCCCCCTGGGGGATATGTTGAGCAGTTCTTC
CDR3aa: CASSPPGGYVEQFF

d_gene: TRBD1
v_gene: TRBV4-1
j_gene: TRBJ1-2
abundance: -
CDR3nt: TGCGCCAGCAGCCAAAAGGATGGACAGGGGGCCTACTATGGCTACACCTTC
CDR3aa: CASSQKDGQGAYYGYTF

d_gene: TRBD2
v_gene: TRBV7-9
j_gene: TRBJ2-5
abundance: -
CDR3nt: TGTGCCAGCAGCTCGGAGACTAGCGGAGGGGAGACCCAGTACTTC
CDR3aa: CASSSETSGGETQYF

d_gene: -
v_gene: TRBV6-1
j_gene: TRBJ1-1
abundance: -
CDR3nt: TGTGCCAGCCGAGGGGCTGAAGCTTTCTTT
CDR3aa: CASRGAEAFF

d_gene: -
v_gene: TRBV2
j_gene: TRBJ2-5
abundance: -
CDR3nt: TGTGCCAGCGCCCCTGCGGTTGGAGGCCAAGAGACCCAGTACTTC
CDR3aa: CASAPAVGGQETQYF

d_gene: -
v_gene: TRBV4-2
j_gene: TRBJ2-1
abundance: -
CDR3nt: TGTGCCAGCAGGCAATCACTAGCCGACAATGAGCAGTTCTTC
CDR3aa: CASRQSLADNEQFF

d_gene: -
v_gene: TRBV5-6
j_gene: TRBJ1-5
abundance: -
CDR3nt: TGTGCCAGCAGCTCCACGGGGCAGGTTTATCAGCCCCAGCATTTT
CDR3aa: CASSSTGQVYQPQHF

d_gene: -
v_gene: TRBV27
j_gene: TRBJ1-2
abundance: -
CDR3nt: TGTGCCAGCAGTTTAGGGGGGGACAAAATCTATGGCTACACCTTC
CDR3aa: CASSLGGDKIYGYTF

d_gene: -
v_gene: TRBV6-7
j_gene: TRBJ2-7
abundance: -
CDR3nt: TGTGCCAGCGGTAGGAGTCTGTTGGACTACGAGCAGTACTTC
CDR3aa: CASGRSLLDYEQYF

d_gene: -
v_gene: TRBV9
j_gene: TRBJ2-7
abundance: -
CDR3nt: TGTGCCAGCAGCGTAGGCCCATTCTCCTACGAGCAGTACTTC
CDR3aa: CASSVGPFSYEQYF

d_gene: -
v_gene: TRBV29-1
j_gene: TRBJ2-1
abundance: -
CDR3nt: TGCAGCGTTGAAGATCTGTCAGGTAGCAGCTCCTACAATGAGCAGTTCTTC
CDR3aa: CSVEDLSGSSSYNEQFF

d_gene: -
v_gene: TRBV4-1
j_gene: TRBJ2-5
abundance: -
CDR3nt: TGCGCCAGCAGCCAAGTTGTAACAGGAAGAGAGACCCAGTACTTC
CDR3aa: CASSQVVTGRETQYF

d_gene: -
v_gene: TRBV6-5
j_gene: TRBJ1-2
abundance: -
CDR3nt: TGTGCCAGCAGTTCCTCAGGGGACGGCTACACCTTC
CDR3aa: CASSSSGDGYTF

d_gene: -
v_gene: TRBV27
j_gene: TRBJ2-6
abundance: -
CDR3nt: TGTGCCAGCAGTTGGTTTGGCTCTGGGGCCAACGTCCTGACTTTC
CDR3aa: CASSWFGSGANVLTF

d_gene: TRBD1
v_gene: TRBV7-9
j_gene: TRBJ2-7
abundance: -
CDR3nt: TGTGCCAGCAGCTCAAGTTGGGACAGGGGGTTCCACGAGCAGTACTTC
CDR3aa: CASSSSWDRGFHEQYF

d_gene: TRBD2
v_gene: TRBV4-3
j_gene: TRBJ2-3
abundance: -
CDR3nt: TGCGCCAGCAGCCAAGAAACAGCGGGAGTGGTGGCAGATACGCAGTATTTT
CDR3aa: CASSQETAGVVADTQYF

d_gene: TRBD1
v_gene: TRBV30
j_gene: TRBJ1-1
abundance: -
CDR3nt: TGTGCCTGGAGACAACGGGGACAGGGAGGCACTGAAGCTTTCTTT
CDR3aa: CAWRQRGQGGTEAFF

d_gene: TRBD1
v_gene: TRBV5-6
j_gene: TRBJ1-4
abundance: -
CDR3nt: TGTGCCAGCAGCCGCCGGGACAGGGGAGTGTTCCTTGAAAAACTGTTTTTT
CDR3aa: CASSRRDRGVFLEKLFF

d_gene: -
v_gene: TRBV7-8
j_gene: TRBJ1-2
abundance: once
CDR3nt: TGTGCCAGCAGCTTAGGGGCGGGGGCGTCCTTTGGCTACACCTTC
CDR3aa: CASSLGAGASFGYTF

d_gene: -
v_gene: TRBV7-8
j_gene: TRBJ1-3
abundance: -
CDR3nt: TGTGCCAGCAGCTCCGCGTCCCAGGGGTACTCTGGAAACACCATATATTTT
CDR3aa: CASSSASQGYSGNTIYF

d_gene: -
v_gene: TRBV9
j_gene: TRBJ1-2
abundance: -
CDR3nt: TGTGCCAGCAGCGATGGGACGTACTATGGCTACACCTTC
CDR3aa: CASSDGTYYGYTF

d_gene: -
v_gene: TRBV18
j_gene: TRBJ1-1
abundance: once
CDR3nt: TGTGCCAGCTCACCCGGGGGTCCCATGAACACTGAAGCTTTCTTT
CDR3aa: CASSPGGPMNTEAFF

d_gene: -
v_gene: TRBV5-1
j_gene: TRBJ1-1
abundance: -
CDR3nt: TGCGCCAGCAGCTTGTTGGGGGTTGGGAACACTGAAGCTTTCTTT
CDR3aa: CASSLLGVGNTEAFF

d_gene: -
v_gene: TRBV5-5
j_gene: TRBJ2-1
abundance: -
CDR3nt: TGTGCCAGCAGCATGACTAGAGGGACCTACAATGAGCAGTTCTTC
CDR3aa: CASSMTRGTYNEQFF

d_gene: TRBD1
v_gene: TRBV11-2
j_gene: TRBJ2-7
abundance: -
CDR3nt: TGTGCCAGCAGCTTAGATTTGGGCGGGACAGGGTCCTACGAGCAGTACTTC
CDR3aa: CASSLDLGGTGSYEQYF

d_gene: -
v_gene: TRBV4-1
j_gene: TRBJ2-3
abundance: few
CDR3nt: TGCGCCAGCAGCCAAGTGGCTAGCGGCACAGATACGCAGTATTTT
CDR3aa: CASSQVASGTDTQYF

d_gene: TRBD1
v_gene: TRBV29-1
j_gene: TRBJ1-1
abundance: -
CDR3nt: TGCAGCGTTGAAGGCCGACAGGGAACGCTAGAAGCTTTCTTT
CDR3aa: CSVEGRQGTLEAFF

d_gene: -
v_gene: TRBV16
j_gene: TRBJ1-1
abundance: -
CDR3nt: TGTGCCAGCAGCCTATCTCTTAGGGCTGAAGCTTTCTTT
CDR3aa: CASSLSLRAEAFF

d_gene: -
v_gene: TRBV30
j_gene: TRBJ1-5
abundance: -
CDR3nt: TGTGCCTGGAGTGCGGGGAGGGATCAGCCCCAGCATTTT
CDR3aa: CAWSAGRDQPQHF

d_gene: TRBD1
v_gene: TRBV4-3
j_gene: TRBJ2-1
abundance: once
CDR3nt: TGCGCCAGCAGCCCGGGGACAGAGGGATACAATGAGCAGTTCTTC
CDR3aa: CASSPGTEGYNEQFF

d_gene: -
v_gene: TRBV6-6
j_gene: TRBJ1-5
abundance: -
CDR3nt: TGTGCCAGCAGTGACCTGGCAGGGTACAATCAGCCCCAGCATTTT
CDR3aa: CASSDLAGYNQPQHF

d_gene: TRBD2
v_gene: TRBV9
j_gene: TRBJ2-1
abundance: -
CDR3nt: TGTGCCAGCAGCGCCGAGCGGGATAACCCCTACAATGAGCAGTTCTTC
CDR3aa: CASSAERDNPYNEQFF

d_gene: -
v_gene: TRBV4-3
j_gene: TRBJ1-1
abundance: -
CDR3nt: TGCGCCAGCAGCCAAGAGGGTGTAGGCTTCAACACTGAAGCTTTCTTT
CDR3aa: CASSQEGVGFNTEAFF

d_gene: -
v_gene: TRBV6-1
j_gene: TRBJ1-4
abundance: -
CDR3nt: TGTGCCAGCAGTGAGGAAACCCTACTCTGGGAAAAACTGTTTTTT
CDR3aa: CASSEETLLWEKLFF

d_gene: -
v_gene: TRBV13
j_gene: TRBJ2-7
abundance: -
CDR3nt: TGTGCCAGCAGCCCAACGACAGGATCCTACGAGCAGTACTTC
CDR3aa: CASSPTTGSYEQYF

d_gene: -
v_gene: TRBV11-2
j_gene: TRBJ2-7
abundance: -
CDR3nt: TGTGCCAGCAGCTTCGGGGGGCTGGACGAGCAGTACTTC
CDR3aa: CASSFGGLDEQYF

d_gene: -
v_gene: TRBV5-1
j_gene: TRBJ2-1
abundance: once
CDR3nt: TGCGCCAGCAGCTTGGTAGGCTACAATGAGCAGTTCTTC
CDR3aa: CASSLVGYNEQFF

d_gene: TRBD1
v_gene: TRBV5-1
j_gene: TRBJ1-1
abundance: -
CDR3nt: TGCGCCAGCAGCTCCGGGACAGGGCGAGAAGAAGCTTTCTTT
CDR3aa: CASSSGTGREEAFF

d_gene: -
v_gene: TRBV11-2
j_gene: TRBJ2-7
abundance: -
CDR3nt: TGTGCCAGCCACACCGGGGGGCGGCCTTACGAGCAGTACTTC
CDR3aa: CASHTGGRPYEQYF

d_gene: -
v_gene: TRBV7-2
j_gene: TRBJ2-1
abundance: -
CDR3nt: TGTGCCAGCAGCTTAATCTGGGGGGCCTACAATGAGCAGTTCTTC
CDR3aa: CASSLIWGAYNEQFF

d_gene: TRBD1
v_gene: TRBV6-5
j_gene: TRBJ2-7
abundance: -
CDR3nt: TGTGCCAGCAGTTTCGGACAGGGGGCGTCCTACGAGCAGTACTTC
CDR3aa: CASSFGQGASYEQYF

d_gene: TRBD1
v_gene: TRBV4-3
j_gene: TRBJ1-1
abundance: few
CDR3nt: TGCGCCAGCAGCCAATTAACAGGGGGCGGCACTGAAGCTTTCTTT
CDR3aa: CASSQLTGGGTEAFF